The present T cell receptor (beta chain) was sequenced within a study of T cell repertoires in cytomegalovirus infection. A few counts support this clonotype. Its specificity is not known. After removal of 5 bases from V and 7 bases from J, the junction contained 3 bases not matched to a gene. CDR1 and CDR2 (germline): SGHTA, FQGNSA. CDR3 length: 13 residues. TCRdb passed the reads through MiXCR, listing each CDR3 protein once. The table lists more than 300,000 distinct CDR3 sequences, about 35% of them singletons, with roughly 14% in the top ten. This chain uses TRBV7-2 with TRBJ2-1; 9 bases align to TRBD2. The sequences come from cultured PBMCs, collected from culture after CMV antigen stimulation. The source is a human donor in good health (CMV status not recorded). Some clones in this sample may be carry-over from other donors' samples. In DNA form, the CDR3 reads TGTGCCAGCAGCCAGCGGGAGGTTAATGAGCAGTTCTTC. This encodes CASSQREVNEQFF.